One and the same sample provided the 23 T cell receptor beta chains below, sequenced in a study. MiXCR, run by TCRdb on the 5' RACE reads, gives a single entry per CDR3 protein. The data contain some 44,000 distinct CDR3 sequences, roughly 21% of them singletons. The sorted Tregs were CD4+CD25+CD127-/low cells. Sequenced material: Tregs sorted from blood. The receptors come from a female donor with breast cancer.

As regards this clonotype: A much more abundant neighbour one base away suggests this may be a read error. The rearrangement joins TRBV10-3 to TRBJ2-7; a possible D gene is TRBD1 (6 bases). Germline V CDR1 and CDR2: ENHRY, SYGVKD. This CDR3 is 12 amino acids long. The CDR3 protein is CAVSPTGYEQYF. DNA for the CDR3: TGTGCCGTCAGTCCCACAGGGTACGAGCAGTACTTC.

This clonotype appeared a few times. The V call is TRBV10-2, the J call TRBJ2-5; D possibly corresponds to TRBD1 (5 bases). CDR1 is WSHSY, CDR2 SAAADI, per germline. Between the trimmed V and J ends, which lost 6 bases and 3 bases, there was a span of 14 bases. The CDR3 is 14 amino acids. The CDR3 DNA follows: TGCGCCAGCAGCACCGGAAGGGGCGAAGAGACCCAGTACTTC. Translated, it gives CASSTGRGEETQYF.

The chain uses TRBV9 and TRBJ2-3; 9 bases line up with TRBD1. The CDR3 has 15 amino acids. The V segment lost 6 bases and the J segment 0 bases; nucleotides outside the gene matches: 5. Looked up from germline, CDR1 is SGDLS and CDR2 is YYNGEE. CDR3 sequence reads: CASTRTGVSTDTQYF. The CDR3 DNA is TGTGCCAGCACCCGGACAGGGGTTAGCACAGATACGCAGTATTTT. Filled out from reference TRBV9 and TRBJ2-3, the complete variable domain reads DSGVTQTPKHLITATGQRVTLRCSPRSGDLSVYWYQQSLDQGLQFLIQYYNGEERAKGNILERFSAQQFPDLHSELNLSSLELGDSALYFCASTRTGVSTDTQYFGPGTRLTVL.

The chain carries TRBV9 and TRBJ1-5, with D possibly matching TRBD1 (6 bases). Germline values: CDR1 SGDLS, CDR2 YYNGEE. V shed 3 bases and J shed 5 bases, with 12 bases lying between them. This CDR3 is built from 14 residues. CDR3 amino acids: CASSGTDSHQPQHF. The CDR3 nucleotides read TGTGCCAGCAGCGGGACAGACTCTCATCAGCCCCAGCATTTT.

A single count supports this clonotype. The chain is built from TRBV20-1 and TRBJ2-7; 16 bases line up with TRBD2. CDR1 is DFQATT and CDR2 is SNEGSKA in the germline V gene (reference sequence). CDR3 length equals 16 residues. J lost 7 bases, V lost 5 bases, and 11 bases had no gene match. The CDR3 is CSAPPGTSGRASEQYF. CDR3 DNA sequence: TGCAGTGCTCCCCCCGGGACTAGCGGGAGGGCTAGTGAGCAGTACTTC.

Many counts were recorded for this clonotype. CDR3 DNA: TGTGCCAGCAGCCCCAGGACAGAAGAGACCCAGTACTTC. It is translated as CASSPRTEETQYF. The rearrangement links TRBV5-4 to TRBJ2-5; tentative D call: TRBD1 (6 bases). Germline CDR1 and CDR2: SGHNT and YYREEE (reference sequence). Trimming cost V 4 bases and J 3 bases, with 10 bases left between them. The CDR3 covers 13 residues.

CDR3 coding DNA: TGTGCCTTCGGTGGGAAAGGAGGGCAAGAGACCCAGTACTTC. Translation: CAFGGKGGQETQYF. The chain links TRBV30 to TRBJ2-5; a possible D gene is TRBD2 (6 bases). Germline-derived CDR1 and CDR2 are GTSNPN and SVGIG (reference sequence). The CDR3 is 14 amino acids. The V end lost 7 bases, the J end lost 2 bases, and 17 bases lay between the germline ends.

J is TRBJ1-1 and V is TRBV19; TRBD1 agrees at 8 bases. From germline, CDR1 is LNHDA and CDR2 SQIVND (reference sequence). There are 16 residues in the CDR3. V was pared by 6 bases and J by 0 bases, with 9 bases of the junction left unmatched. The CDR3 nucleotides are TGTGCCAGTAGCGGGTACAGGGGGAGCATGAACACTGAAGCTTTCTTT. Translated: CASSGYRGSMNTEAFF.

The sample holds many counts of this clonotype. The CDR3 region is CATSRPAGARSYNEQFF. The DNA for the CDR3 is TGTGCCACCAGCAGACCAGCGGGAGCTCGCTCCTACAATGAGCAGTTCTTC. The rearrangement joins TRBV15 to TRBJ2-1; 8 bases line up with TRBD2. Per germline, CDR1 LNHNV and CDR2 YYDKDF (reference sequence). The V gene end was trimmed by 2 bases and the J gene end by 0 bases; junction bases not matched to a gene: 6. The CDR3 is 17 amino acids.

Comment on this clonotype: Since a much larger clone is just one base distant, this may be a read error. The DNA of the CDR3 is TGTGCCAGCAGATACTCGGGCGGCACAGATACGCAGTATTTT. It yields the protein CASRYSGGTDTQYF. The V and J genes are TRBV6-2 or TRBV6-3 and TRBJ2-3; the D is unclear. Germline V CDR1 and CDR2: MNHEY, SVGEGT. CDR3 length equals 14 residues.

About this clonotype: This may arise from a read error, as a much more abundant clone is one base away. The chain has TRBV27 and TRBJ2-1, with TRBD2 as a possible D gene (6 bases). The V gene's germline CDR1 is MNHEY and CDR2 SMNVEV (reference sequence). This CDR3 is built from 22 residues. The CDR3 spells CANSPLLSKSLHPSGVNNEQFF. DNA of the CDR3: TGTGCCAACAGTCCGCTTCTGAGTAAAAGTCTTCATCCTTCGGGGGTCAACAATGAGCAGTTCTTC.

About this clonotype itself: Because it lacks the conserved phenylalanine or tryptophan at the end, this CDR3 is likely a read error. The chain links TRBV10-3 to TRBJ2-3; D could derive from TRBD1 or TRBD2 (5 bases each). This CDR3 is built from 14 residues. Germline CDR1 and CDR2: ENHRY and SYGVKD. The germline V and J ends were trimmed by 4 bases and 1 base, with 9 bases remaining between them. CDR3 sequence (DNA): TGTGCCATCAGTGCCGGGGCTGGCACAGATACGCAGTATTCT. Translating it yields CAISAGAGTDTQYS.

V usage is TRBV5-1 and J usage is TRBJ2-1, with 10 bases fitting TRBD2. V was clipped by 0 bases and J by 7 bases; unmatched bases: 7. CDR1 and CDR2 from the germline V gene are SGHRS and YFSETQ. The CDR3 has 16 residues. The CDR3, as DNA: TGCGCCAGCAGCTTGGCCGTGGGACTAGCGCAGAATGAGCAGTTCTTC. This gives the protein CASSLAVGLAQNEQFF.

Remarks on this clonotype: With a much larger clone just one base away, this may be a read error. Because the CDR3 is missing its conserved closing phenylalanine or tryptophan, this is likely a read error. The genes are TRBV5-1 and TRBJ2-2, with 10 bases that match TRBD2. The CDR3 extends over 16 amino acids. Trimming cost V 4 bases and J 7 bases; bases outside gene matches: 10. Germline-derived CDR1 and CDR2 are SGHRS and YFSETQ. CDR3 nucleotide sequence: TGCGCCAGCAGCGATCCTAGCGGGAGAGTGGACGGGGAGCTGTTTTCT. It is translated as CASSDPSGRVDGELFS.

The rearrangement uses TRBV20-1 and TRBJ1-1; TRBD1 is a possible D gene (6 bases). Per the germline V gene, CDR1 is DFQATT and CDR2 is SNEGSKA (reference sequence). Between the trimmed V and J ends, which lost 6 bases and 2 bases, there was a span of 13 bases. The CDR3 is made up of 13 amino acids. The CDR3 nucleotides read TGCAGTGCCCTCCGGGACACCAACACTGAAGCTTTCTTT. Its translation is CSALRDTNTEAFF.

In its sample, this clonotype was seen a few times. This chain connects TRBV9 to TRBJ2-7; the D is unclear. V was pared by 0 bases and J by 3 bases, with 13 bases between. Germline values: CDR1 SGDLS, CDR2 YYNGEE. This CDR3 has 15 residues. The CDR3: CASSVAYGRNYEQYF. The CDR3 nucleotides are TGTGCCAGCAGCGTAGCCTATGGCAGAAACTACGAGCAGTACTTC. The full variable domain, rest sourced from reference TRBV9 and TRBJ2-7, is DSGVTQTPKHLITATGQRVTLRCSPRSGDLSVYWYQQSLDQGLQFLIQYYNGEERAKGNILERFSAQQFPDLHSELNLSSLELGDSALYFCASSVAYGRNYEQYFGPGTRLTVT.

This clonotype was seen only a few times. V gene TRBV4-1 combines with J gene TRBJ2-7; TRBD2 might be the D (6 bases). This CDR3 comprises 15 residues. V lost 1 base, J lost 1 base, and 11 bases lay in between. Germline lookup yields CDR1 MGHRA and CDR2 YSYEKL. CDR3 nucleotides: TGCGCCAGCAGCCAAGGATTAGCGGTTTCCTACGAGCAGTACTTC. Translating gives CASSQGLAVSYEQYF.

Ten or more counts support this clonotype. The genes are TRBV6-5 and TRBJ2-7; 9 nucleotides match TRBD1. The V segment lost 0 bases and the J segment 8 bases; nucleotides outside the gene matches: 11. Germline CDR1 reads MNHEY; CDR2 reads SVGAGI. The length of the CDR3 is 16 residues. The CDR3 region has the DNA TGTGCCAGCAGTTACTCATCACCGGGACAGGGTGCCCAGCAGTACTTC. Its protein product is CASSYSSPGQGAQQYF.

As concerns this clonotype: A much larger clone is a single base away; this may be a read error. The chain links TRBV5-1 to TRBJ2-5, with D unclear. The CDR3 has 14 amino acids. The germline CDR1 and CDR2 sequences are SGHRS and YFSETQ. The CDR3 DNA is TGCACCAGCAGCTTGTTTACGGGTGGAGAGACCCAGTACTTC. This encodes CTSSLFTGGETQYF.

This clonotype was seen only a few times. The V call is TRBV5-4, the J call TRBJ1-5; D uncertain. Germline assignment: CDR1 SGHNT and CDR2 YYREEE (reference sequence). Trimming took off 3 bases at V and 5 bases at J, with 3 bases between the two ends. The CDR3 is made up of 11 amino acids. In nucleotides, the CDR3 is TGTGCCAGCAGCTACGATCAGCCCCAGCATTTT. Amino acids: CASSYDQPQHF.

This clonotype was observed at least ten times. The rearrangement joins TRBV29-1 to TRBJ2-1; TRBD2 matches at 10 bases. V trimming: 5 bases; J trimming: 4 bases; junction bases outside the gene matches: 2. The CDR3 has 13 amino acids. The germline V gene encodes CDR1 SQVTM and CDR2 ANQGSEA. The DNA of the CDR3 is TGCAGCGTTCGACTAGCGGGTTACAATGAGCAGTTCTTC. Translating it yields CSVRLAGYNEQFF.

In its sample, this clonotype was seen a few times. The gene calls are TRBV7-9 and TRBJ2-2; D is unclear. Deletions cut 5 bases from V and 5 bases from J, with 15 bases between. CDR3 length: 15 amino acids. CDR1 and CDR2 from the germline V gene are SEHNR and FQNEAQ (reference sequence). Written as DNA, the CDR3 is TGTGCCAGCAGCACCCCGACGGGTTTGACCGGGGAGCTGTTTTTT. Amino acids: CASSTPTGLTGELFF. Using reference TRBV7-9 and TRBJ2-2 for the parts outside the CDR3, the full variable domain is DTGVSQNPRHKITKRGQNVTFRCDPISEHNRLYWYRQTLGQGPEFLTYFQNEAQLEKSRLLSDRFSAERPKGSFSTLEIQRTEQGDSAMYLCASSTPTGLTGELFFGEGSRLTVL.

V gene TRBV7-2 combines with J gene TRBJ2-5; no firm D call. V was pared by 5 bases and J by 7 bases, with 20 bases between. CDR3 length: 15 amino acids. CDR1 is SGHTA, CDR2 FQGNSA, per germline. CDR3 DNA: TGTGCCAGCAGCACGGACCGGAACCCTACGGGGACCCAGTACTTC. Translating gives CASSTDRNPTGTQYF.